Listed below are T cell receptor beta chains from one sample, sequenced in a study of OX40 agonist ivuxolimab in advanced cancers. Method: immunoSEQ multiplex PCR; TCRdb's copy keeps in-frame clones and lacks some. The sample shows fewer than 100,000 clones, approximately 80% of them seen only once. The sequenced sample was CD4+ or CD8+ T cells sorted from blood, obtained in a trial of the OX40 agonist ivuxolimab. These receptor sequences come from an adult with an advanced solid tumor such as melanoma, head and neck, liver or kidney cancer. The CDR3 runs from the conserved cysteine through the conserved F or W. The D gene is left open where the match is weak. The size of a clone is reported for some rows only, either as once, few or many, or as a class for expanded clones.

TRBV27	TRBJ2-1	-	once	CASSLTNKLNNEQFF	TGTGCCAGCAGTTTAACTAATAAACTGAACAATGAGCAGTTCTTC
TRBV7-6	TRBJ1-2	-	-	CASSLSGGDGYTF	TGTGCCAGCAGCTTATCGGGGGGGGATGGCTACACCTTC
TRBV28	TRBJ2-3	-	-	CASSAFTPTYTDTQYF	TGTGCCAGCAGTGCCTTTACGCCTACCTACACAGATACGCAGTATTTT
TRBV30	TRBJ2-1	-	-	CAWSAWVGANEQFF	TGTGCCTGGAGTGCCTGGGTGGGTGCGAATGAGCAGTTCTTC
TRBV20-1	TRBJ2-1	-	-	CSATGDEQFF	TGCAGTGCTACGGGGGATGAGCAGTTCTTC
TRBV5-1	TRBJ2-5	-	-	CASSLERVETQYF	TGCGCCAGCAGCTTGGAACGGGTGGAGACCCAGTACTTC
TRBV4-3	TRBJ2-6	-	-	CASSQSRVGANVLTF	TGCGCCAGCAGCCAAAGCAGGGTTGGGGCCAACGTCCTGACTTTC
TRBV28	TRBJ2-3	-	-	CASSPMDGSSTDTQYF	TGTGCCAGCAGTCCGATGGACGGATCTAGCACAGATACGCAGTATTTT
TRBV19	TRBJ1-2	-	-	CASSKRDRRDGYTF	TGTGCCAGTAGTAAACGGGACCGTCGAGATGGCTACACCTTC
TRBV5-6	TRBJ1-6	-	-	CASSLSQTPLHF	TGTGCCAGCAGCTTAAGTCAAACACCCCTCCACTTT
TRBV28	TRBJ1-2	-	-	CASSLPYRVSKGGYTF	TGTGCCAGCAGTTTACCATACAGGGTCTCTAAGGGAGGCTACACCTTC
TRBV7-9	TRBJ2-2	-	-	CASSLAGSTGELFF	TGTGCCAGCAGCTTAGCGGGCAGCACCGGGGAGCTGTTTTTT
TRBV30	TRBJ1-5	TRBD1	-	CAWSPTGPNQPQHF	TGTGCCTGGAGTCCGACAGGGCCCAATCAGCCCCAGCATTTT
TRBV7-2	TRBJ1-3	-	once	CASSPLRQRSGNTIYF	TGTGCCAGCAGCCCTCTAAGACAGCGCTCTGGAAACACCATATATTTT
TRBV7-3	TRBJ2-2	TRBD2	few	CASSQGLAGVSGELFF	TGTGCCAGCAGCCAGGGACTAGCGGGAGTCTCCGGGGAGCTGTTTTTT
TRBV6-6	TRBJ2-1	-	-	CASKQDGDEKIF	TGTGCCAGCAAACAGGACGGCGACGAAAAGATCTTC
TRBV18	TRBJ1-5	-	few	CASSPAGSQPQHF	TGTGCCAGCTCACCAGCAGGGTCTCAGCCCCAGCATTTT
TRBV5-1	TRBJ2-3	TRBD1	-	CASSLAQGANTDTQYF	TGCGCCAGCAGCTTGGCCCAGGGGGCGAATACAGATACGCAGTATTTT
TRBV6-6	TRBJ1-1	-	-	CASRQLRALRTEAFF	TGTGCCAGCAGACAGTTACGGGCCCTTCGGACTGAAGCTTTCTTT
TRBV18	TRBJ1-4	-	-	CASSNQGNEKLFF	TGTGCCAGCTCCAATCAGGGTAATGAAAAACTGTTTTTT
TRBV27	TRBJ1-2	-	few	CASSSGPYYGYTF	TGTGCCAGCAGTAGTGGCCCATACTATGGCTACACCTTC
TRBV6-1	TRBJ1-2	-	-	CASKESAGENYGYTF	TGTGCCAGCAAGGAGTCGGCAGGGGAGAACTATGGCTACACCTTC
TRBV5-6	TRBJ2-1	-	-	CASSLVRGNNEQFF	TGTGCCAGCAGCTTGGTGCGGGGAAACAATGAGCAGTTCTTC
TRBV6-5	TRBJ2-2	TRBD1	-	CASSQTGTTGELFF	TGTGCCAGCAGTCAGACAGGGACCACCGGGGAGCTGTTTTTT
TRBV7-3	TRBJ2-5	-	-	CASSQIKQETQYF	TGTGCCAGCAGCCAAATTAAACAAGAGACCCAGTACTTC
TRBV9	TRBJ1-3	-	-	CASSVNPRGHGNTIYF	TGTGCCAGCAGCGTAAACCCTCGGGGCCATGGAAACACCATATATTTT
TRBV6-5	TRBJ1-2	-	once	CASAAVNYGYTF	TGTGCCAGCGCCGCAGTAAACTATGGCTACACCTTC
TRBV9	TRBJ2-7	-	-	CASSVGPGAVYEQYF	TGTGCCAGCAGCGTAGGTCCAGGGGCGGTCTACGAGCAGTACTTC
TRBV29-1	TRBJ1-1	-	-	CSPTRNTEAFF	TGCAGCCCAACGAGGAACACTGAAGCTTTCTTT
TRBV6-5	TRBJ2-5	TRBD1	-	CASRKDRGYQETQYF	TGTGCCAGCAGAAAGGACAGGGGGTACCAAGAGACCCAGTACTTC
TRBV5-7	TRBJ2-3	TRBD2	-	CASSLGWTSGTDTQYF	TGTGCCAGCAGCTTGGGGTGGACTAGCGGCACAGATACGCAGTATTTT
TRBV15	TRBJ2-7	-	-	CATSRHNRGLSEQYF	TGTGCCACCAGCAGACATAACAGAGGACTCTCCGAGCAGTACTTC
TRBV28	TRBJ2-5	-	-	CASRTGLHGTQYF	TGTGCCAGCAGGACCGGACTCCACGGGACCCAGTACTTC
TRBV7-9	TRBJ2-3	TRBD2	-	CASSLGGLAGAADTQYF	TGTGCCAGCAGCTTAGGGGGACTAGCGGGAGCAGCAGATACGCAGTATTTT
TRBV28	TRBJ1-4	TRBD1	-	CASSSEDRRHEKLFF	TGTGCCAGCAGTAGTGAGGACAGGAGACATGAAAAACTGTTTTTT